These T cell receptor beta chains were read from a single sample in a study of PD-1 blockade in classical Hodgkin lymphoma. Generated by immunoSEQ multiplex PCR, the TCRdb table keeps only in-frame clones and is missing some. The sample lists about 85,000 clones, around 90% occurring once. This specimen consisted of peripheral blood mononuclear cells (PBMCs), obtained before the second cycle of nivolumab. The receptors were sampled from a human donor with classical Hodgkin lymphoma. Each CDR3 is given with its conserved first and last residue. Each record gives: V gene, J gene, CDR3 length, D gene, CDR3 protein, CDR3 DNA. The D gene is left open where the match is weak.

>TRBV28|TRBJ1-5|16|TRBD1
CASRLTGSYSNQPQHF
TGTGCCAGCAGATTGACAGGGAGCTATAGCAATCAGCCCCAGCATTTT
>TRBV19|TRBJ1-2|14|.
CASSSRGRNYGYTF
TGTGCCAGTAGTTCCAGGGGTAGAAACTATGGCTACACCTTC
>TRBV28|TRBJ1-1|15|.
CASSLGGGWNTEAFF
TGTGCCAGCAGTTTGGGGGGGGGCTGGAACACTGAAGCTTTCTTT
>TRBV28|TRBJ2-1|15|TRBD2
CASSLGPSGANEQFF
TGTGCCAGCAGCCTGGGGCCTAGCGGGGCTAATGAGCAGTTCTTC
>TRBV6-1|TRBJ1-4|15|.
CASRANGRPNEKLFF
TGTGCCAGCAGAGCAAACGGTAGACCTAATGAAAAACTGTTTTTT
>TRBV27|TRBJ2-2|15|TRBD2
CASSPGGKNTGELFF
TGTGCCAGCAGTCCCGGGGGGAAGAACACCGGGGAGCTGTTTTTT
>TRBV30|TRBJ1-1|13|TRBD1
CAWRDRVNTEAFF
TGTGCCTGGAGGGACAGGGTTAACACTGAAGCTTTCTTT
>TRBV9|TRBJ1-1|14|.
CASSVEGLNTEAFF
TGTGCCAGCAGCGTAGAAGGCCTGAACACTGAAGCTTTCTTT
>TRBV11-2|TRBJ2-7|14|TRBD1
CASSVQQGAGEQYF
TGTGCCAGCAGCGTTCAACAGGGGGCGGGGGAGCAGTACTTC
>TRBV7-2|TRBJ2-2|15|.
CASSLAGGGGGELFF
TGTGCCAGCAGCTTAGCAGGGGGAGGAGGCGGGGAGCTGTTTTTT
>TRBV4-1|TRBJ2-5|12|.
CASSRLGETQYF
TGCGCCAGCAGCCGCCTGGGGGAGACCCAGTACTTC
>TRBV6-4|TRBJ2-5|10|.
CASSEFTQYF
TGTGCCAGCAGTGAGTTTACCCAGTACTTC
>TRBV11-1|TRBJ1-4|16|TRBD1
CASSLNPRTGVEKLFF
TGTGCCAGCAGCCTAAATCCGCGGACAGGGGTTGAAAAACTGTTTTTT
>TRBV7-9|TRBJ1-2|13|.
CASSLALLEGYTF
TGTGCCAGCAGCCTCGCCCTTCTCGAAGGCTACACCTTC
>TRBV7-9|TRBJ1-1|12|.
CASSLAGAEAFF
TGTGCCAGCAGCTTAGCAGGGGCTGAAGCTTTCTTT
>TRBV10-3|TRBJ2-5|13|.
CASHSDLGETQYF
TGTGCCTCCCACTCTGACTTAGGAGAGACCCAGTACTTC